The source of this T cell receptor beta chain is a study of T cell responses to AZD1222 COVID-19 vaccine. Data came from immunoSEQ multiplex PCR; TCRdb stores just in-frame clones and leaves some out. Of 250,000 to 300,000 clones listed, approximately 94% were seen once; the top ten hold less than 0.6%. Germline V gene data show CDR1 as MNHEY and CDR2 as SVGAGI. After removal of 2 bases from V and 3 bases from J, the junction contained 1 base not matched to a gene. There are 15 residues in the CDR3. This chain links TRBV6-5 with TRBJ1-6; 7 nucleotides agree with TRBD1. The TCR was taken from an adult who received the AZD1222 COVID-19 vaccine. The source material was peripheral blood, sampled 28 days after the second AZD1222 dose. The DNA for the CDR3 is TGTGCCAGCAGTTACGACAGGGACTATAATTCACCCCTCCACTTT. Translated: CASSYDRDYNSPLHF.